This T cell receptor beta chain came from a study of T cells after yellow fever vaccination. Study results and caveats: Any FACS-sorted repertoire could hold abundant clonotypes that contaminate it from the bulk population. The secondary T-cell response peaked on day 5, not day 15, but was weaker.

Universal primer sites and UMIs were introduced during 5'RACE template-switching synthesis of TCR cDNA. TCRdb called the 5' RACE reads again in MiXCR, with one record for every CDR3 protein. There are around 68,000 distinct CDR3 sequences in the sample; more than 5.5% occur only once, and approximately 30% lies in the top ten. This clonotype was counted only a few times. What it binds is not known. Mismatch with germline at one junction end may stem from a read error. The germline CDR1 and CDR2 sequences are MNHEY and SVGEGT. The CDR3 is 20 amino acids. The chain uses TRBV6-2 or TRBV6-3 and TRBJ2-6; 8 nucleotides line up with TRBD1. Sequenced material: CD8+ T cells sorted from PBMCs, taken more than 8 days after the first yellow fever vaccination. This receptor was taken from a man aged 18 to 29 who received the YFV17D yellow fever vaccine. The CDR3 sequence: CASTYQSRDRRLSGANVLTF. In DNA, the CDR3 is TGTGCCAGCACTTACCAATCCCGGGACAGGCGTCTTTCTGGGGCCAACGTCCTGACTTTC.